Listed below are T cell receptor beta chains from one sample, sequenced in a study of CD8 T cells in Susac syndrome. TCRdb passed the immunoSEQ multiplex PCR reads through MiXCR, listing each CDR3 protein once. Among about 130,000 distinct CDR3 sequences listed, nearly 95% were seen once. Specimen: CD4+ T cells from PBMCs. Receptors were obtained from a human donor in good health. CDR3s include the opening cysteine and the closing phenylalanine or tryptophan. Each record gives: D gene, CDR3 length, J gene, clone size, V gene, CDR3 protein, CDR3 DNA. D genes are given only for firm matches. Part of the rows lack a size; the others show once, few, many or a class for expanded clones.

d_call: TRBD2
cdr3_length: 18
j_call: TRBJ2-2
clone_size: .
v_call: TRBV6-5
cdr3_aa: CASSYVSGRAMNTGELFF
cdr3_nt: TGTGCCAGCAGTTACGTTAGCGGGAGGGCCATGAACACCGGGGAGCTGTTTTTT

d_call: .
cdr3_length: 15
j_call: TRBJ2-3
clone_size: .
v_call: TRBV28
cdr3_aa: CASSTQGEVTDTQYF
cdr3_nt: TGTGCCAGCAGCACCCAGGGTGAGGTCACAGATACGCAGTATTTT

d_call: .
cdr3_length: 15
j_call: TRBJ2-5
clone_size: .
v_call: TRBV20-1
cdr3_aa: CSASPSHRGGETQYF
cdr3_nt: TGCAGTGCTAGTCCCTCTCACCGAGGGGGAGAGACCCAGTACTTC

d_call: TRBD2
cdr3_length: 15
j_call: TRBJ2-7
clone_size: .
v_call: TRBV2
cdr3_aa: CASSEGTSGLREQYF
cdr3_nt: TGTGCCAGCAGTGAAGGGACTAGCGGACTACGGGAGCAGTACTTC

d_call: .
cdr3_length: 12
j_call: TRBJ2-7
clone_size: .
v_call: TRBV18
cdr3_aa: CASVGQTHEQYF
cdr3_nt: TGTGCCAGCGTCGGACAGACCCACGAGCAGTACTTC

d_call: .
cdr3_length: 15
j_call: TRBJ2-7
clone_size: .
v_call: TRBV5-4
cdr3_aa: CASSLGGDSSYEQYF
cdr3_nt: TGTGCCAGCAGCTTGGGGGGGGACAGTTCCTACGAGCAGTACTTC

d_call: .
cdr3_length: 13
j_call: TRBJ1-1
clone_size: .
v_call: TRBV11-2
cdr3_aa: CASSLGVSTEAFF
cdr3_nt: TGTGCCAGCAGCTTAGGAGTGTCCACTGAAGCTTTCTTT

d_call: TRBD2
cdr3_length: 17
j_call: TRBJ2-5
clone_size: .
v_call: TRBV5-1
cdr3_aa: CASSLAHMGPGGETQYF
cdr3_nt: TGCGCCAGCAGCTTGGCCCATATGGGCCCGGGGGGAGAGACCCAGTACTTC

d_call: .
cdr3_length: 15
j_call: TRBJ2-1
clone_size: .
v_call: TRBV6-6
cdr3_aa: CASSWGVSSYNEQFF
cdr3_nt: TGTGCCAGCAGTTGGGGGGTGAGCTCCTACAATGAGCAGTTCTTC

d_call: TRBD2
cdr3_length: 15
j_call: TRBJ2-1
clone_size: .
v_call: TRBV5-6
cdr3_aa: CASSKTSGSSQEQFF
cdr3_nt: TGTGCCAGCAGCAAAACTAGCGGGAGTTCGCAGGAGCAGTTCTTC

d_call: TRBD2
cdr3_length: 18
j_call: TRBJ2-7
clone_size: .
v_call: TRBV27
cdr3_aa: CASSLSRGTSGRTIEQYF
cdr3_nt: TGTGCCAGCAGTTTATCCAGGGGTACTAGCGGGAGGACAATCGAGCAGTACTTC

d_call: TRBD2
cdr3_length: 13
j_call: TRBJ2-5
clone_size: .
v_call: TRBV20-1
cdr3_aa: CSPGSSGSETQYF
cdr3_nt: TGCAGCCCAGGGTCTAGCGGGAGTGAGACCCAGTACTTC

d_call: .
cdr3_length: 17
j_call: TRBJ1-1
clone_size: .
v_call: TRBV9
cdr3_aa: CASSVGASASLNTEAFF
cdr3_nt: TGTGCCAGCAGCGTAGGGGCCAGTGCGAGTTTGAACACTGAAGCTTTCTTT

d_call: .
cdr3_length: 12
j_call: TRBJ2-7
clone_size: .
v_call: TRBV10-3
cdr3_aa: CAISEITYEQYF
cdr3_nt: TGTGCCATCAGTGAGATTACTTACGAGCAGTACTTC

d_call: .
cdr3_length: 15
j_call: TRBJ1-4
clone_size: .
v_call: TRBV3-1
cdr3_aa: CASSQRGTLDEKLFF
cdr3_nt: TGTGCCAGCAGCCAGAGGGGCACACTCGATGAAAAACTGTTTTTT

d_call: .
cdr3_length: 14
j_call: TRBJ2-5
clone_size: .
v_call: TRBV6-6
cdr3_aa: CASREFAAQETQYF
cdr3_nt: TGTGCCAGCAGGGAATTCGCAGCCCAAGAGACCCAGTACTTC

d_call: .
cdr3_length: 15
j_call: TRBJ2-6
clone_size: .
v_call: TRBV28
cdr3_aa: CASSPLDPGANVLTF
cdr3_nt: TGTGCCAGCAGTCCCCTAGACCCTGGGGCCAACGTCCTGACTTTC

d_call: .
cdr3_length: 11
j_call: TRBJ1-1
clone_size: .
v_call: TRBV3-1
cdr3_aa: CGVRGDTEAFF
cdr3_nt: TGTGGCGTAAGGGGGGACACTGAAGCTTTCTTT

d_call: .
cdr3_length: 13
j_call: TRBJ2-2
clone_size: .
v_call: TRBV28
cdr3_aa: CASSLRAPGELFF
cdr3_nt: TGTGCCAGCAGTTTAAGGGCTCCCGGGGAGCTGTTTTTT

d_call: TRBD1
cdr3_length: 17
j_call: TRBJ2-2
clone_size: .
v_call: TRBV6-5
cdr3_aa: CASSYPRTGESTGELFF
cdr3_nt: TGTGCCAGCAGTTACCCAAGGACAGGGGAATCCACCGGGGAGCTGTTTTTT

d_call: TRBD1
cdr3_length: 13
j_call: TRBJ2-7
clone_size: .
v_call: TRBV11-2
cdr3_aa: CASSSQGNYEQYF
cdr3_nt: TGTGCCAGCAGCTCACAGGGGAACTACGAGCAGTACTTC

d_call: .
cdr3_length: 14
j_call: TRBJ1-2
clone_size: once
v_call: TRBV5-1
cdr3_aa: CASSPGGAVYGYTF
cdr3_nt: TGCGCCAGCAGCCCCGGTGGGGCTGTCTATGGCTACACCTTC

d_call: .
cdr3_length: 12
j_call: TRBJ1-1
clone_size: .
v_call: TRBV3-1
cdr3_aa: CASSQARGLAFF
cdr3_nt: TGTGCCAGCAGCCAAGCGAGAGGGTTAGCTTTCTTT

d_call: .
cdr3_length: 11
j_call: TRBJ1-1
clone_size: .
v_call: TRBV2
cdr3_aa: CASSERTEAFF
cdr3_nt: TGTGCCAGCAGTGAACGCACTGAAGCTTTCTTT

d_call: .
cdr3_length: 14
j_call: TRBJ2-3
clone_size: .
v_call: TRBV28
cdr3_aa: CASRVGASGDTQYF
cdr3_nt: TGTGCCAGTAGAGTAGGGGCATCTGGAGATACGCAGTATTTT

d_call: TRBD1
cdr3_length: 16
j_call: TRBJ2-7
clone_size: .
v_call: TRBV5-1
cdr3_aa: CASSLASGTGVYEQYF
cdr3_nt: TGCGCCAGCAGCTTGGCCAGCGGGACAGGGGTGTACGAGCAGTACTTC

d_call: TRBD2
cdr3_length: 16
j_call: TRBJ2-1
clone_size: .
v_call: TRBV28
cdr3_aa: CASSLWGAGAGNEQFF
cdr3_nt: TGTGCCAGCAGTTTATGGGGAGCGGGAGCTGGCAATGAGCAGTTCTTC

d_call: TRBD2
cdr3_length: 16
j_call: TRBJ2-1
clone_size: once
v_call: TRBV4-2
cdr3_aa: CASSQDRASGWNEQFF
cdr3_nt: TGTGCCAGCAGCCAAGATCGGGCTAGCGGGTGGAATGAGCAGTTCTTC

d_call: .
cdr3_length: 13
j_call: TRBJ2-7
clone_size: once
v_call: TRBV5-1
cdr3_aa: CASRTASSYEQYF
cdr3_nt: TGCGCCAGCAGGACAGCCAGCTCCTACGAGCAGTACTTC

d_call: .
cdr3_length: 17
j_call: TRBJ2-6
clone_size: .
v_call: TRBV5-1
cdr3_aa: CASSPKGRTSGANVLTF
cdr3_nt: TGCGCCAGCAGCCCCAAGGGACGGACTTCTGGGGCCAACGTCCTGACTTTC

d_call: .
cdr3_length: 15
j_call: TRBJ2-1
clone_size: .
v_call: TRBV3-1
cdr3_aa: CASSLETIKDNEQFF
cdr3_nt: TGTGCCAGCAGCCTTGAGACGATTAAGGACAATGAGCAGTTCTTC

d_call: .
cdr3_length: 12
j_call: TRBJ2-7
clone_size: .
v_call: TRBV18
cdr3_aa: CASSPEPYEQYF
cdr3_nt: TGTGCCAGCTCACCAGAGCCCTACGAGCAGTACTTC

d_call: TRBD1
cdr3_length: 15
j_call: TRBJ2-5
clone_size: .
v_call: TRBV3-1
cdr3_aa: CASNLGQGIGETQYF
cdr3_nt: TGTGCCAGCAACTTAGGACAGGGAATTGGAGAGACCCAGTACTTC

d_call: .
cdr3_length: 13
j_call: TRBJ1-2
clone_size: .
v_call: TRBV29-1
cdr3_aa: CSVEGGGLYGYTF
cdr3_nt: TGCAGCGTTGAGGGGGGGGGCCTCTATGGCTACACCTTC

d_call: .
cdr3_length: 15
j_call: TRBJ2-6
clone_size: .
v_call: TRBV6-1
cdr3_aa: CASAQGPTGANVLTF
cdr3_nt: TGTGCCAGCGCCCAGGGCCCCACTGGGGCCAACGTCCTGACTTTC

d_call: .
cdr3_length: 15
j_call: TRBJ2-6
clone_size: .
v_call: TRBV28
cdr3_aa: CASVGRGSGANVLTF
cdr3_nt: TGTGCCAGCGTCGGCAGGGGCTCTGGGGCCAACGTCCTGACTTTC

d_call: .
cdr3_length: 13
j_call: TRBJ1-5
clone_size: .
v_call: TRBV27
cdr3_aa: CASSLGPSRPQHF
cdr3_nt: TGTGCCAGCAGTTTGGGCCCCTCTCGGCCCCAGCATTTT

d_call: .
cdr3_length: 17
j_call: TRBJ2-1
clone_size: .
v_call: TRBV27
cdr3_aa: CASRPTWSDIHYNEQFF
cdr3_nt: TGTGCCAGCAGACCGACGTGGTCAGACATCCACTACAATGAGCAGTTCTTC

d_call: .
cdr3_length: 16
j_call: TRBJ2-1
clone_size: .
v_call: TRBV7-9
cdr3_aa: CASSPLRDYRVNEQFF
cdr3_nt: TGTGCCAGCAGTCCTCTCCGGGACTACAGGGTCAATGAGCAGTTCTTC

d_call: .
cdr3_length: 14
j_call: TRBJ2-3
clone_size: .
v_call: TRBV2
cdr3_aa: CASSEDSSTDTQYF
cdr3_nt: TGTGCCAGCAGTGAGGACAGTAGCACAGATACGCAGTATTTT

d_call: .
cdr3_length: 13
j_call: TRBJ2-7
clone_size: .
v_call: TRBV29-1
cdr3_aa: CSVGTRFTYEQYF
cdr3_nt: TGCAGCGTTGGGACACGGTTTACCTACGAGCAGTACTTC

d_call: TRBD1
cdr3_length: 14
j_call: TRBJ2-7
clone_size: .
v_call: TRBV6-6
cdr3_aa: CASTIGQGSYEQYF
cdr3_nt: TGTGCCAGCACTATTGGACAGGGCTCCTACGAGCAGTACTTC

d_call: TRBD2
cdr3_length: 13
j_call: TRBJ2-7
clone_size: .
v_call: TRBV20-1
cdr3_aa: CSARSGSGSEQYF
cdr3_nt: TGCAGTGCTAGAAGCGGGAGCGGTAGCGAGCAGTACTTC

d_call: .
cdr3_length: 14
j_call: TRBJ1-5
clone_size: .
v_call: TRBV4-1
cdr3_aa: CASSLVQGSQPQHF
cdr3_nt: TGCGCCAGCAGCCTAGTTCAGGGGAGTCAGCCCCAGCATTTT

d_call: .
cdr3_length: 13
j_call: TRBJ2-2
clone_size: .
v_call: TRBV29-1
cdr3_aa: CSVDRAGSGELFF
cdr3_nt: TGCAGCGTTGATCGGGCAGGTTCCGGGGAGCTGTTTTTT

d_call: .
cdr3_length: 17
j_call: TRBJ2-2
clone_size: .
v_call: TRBV9
cdr3_aa: CASSSGGGFNTGGELFF
cdr3_nt: TGTGCCAGCAGCTCAGGTGGGGGCTTCAACACTGGCGGGGAGCTGTTTTTT

d_call: TRBD2
cdr3_length: 15
j_call: TRBJ2-7
clone_size: .
v_call: TRBV20-1
cdr3_aa: CSARDIGTRSYEQYF
cdr3_nt: TGCAGTGCTAGAGACATCGGGACTAGGAGCTACGAGCAGTACTTC

d_call: .
cdr3_length: 14
j_call: TRBJ2-5
clone_size: .
v_call: TRBV12-3/TRBV12-4
cdr3_aa: CASTHRGGEETQYF
cdr3_nt: TGTGCCAGCACCCACAGGGGAGGGGAAGAGACCCAGTACTTC

d_call: .
cdr3_length: 15
j_call: TRBJ2-3
clone_size: once
v_call: TRBV12-3/TRBV12-4
cdr3_aa: CASSPVGVGADTQYF
cdr3_nt: TGTGCCAGCAGTCCGGTCGGGGTTGGGGCAGATACGCAGTATTTT

d_call: .
cdr3_length: 12
j_call: TRBJ2-7
clone_size: .
v_call: TRBV28
cdr3_aa: CASSFQASEQYF
cdr3_nt: TGTGCCAGCAGTTTTCAGGCGAGCGAGCAGTACTTC

d_call: TRBD1
cdr3_length: 15
j_call: TRBJ1-4
clone_size: .
v_call: TRBV2
cdr3_aa: CAGGTGGTPNEKLFF
cdr3_nt: TGTGCCGGGGGGACAGGGGGCACGCCTAATGAAAAACTGTTTTTT

d_call: TRBD1
cdr3_length: 15
j_call: TRBJ1-5
clone_size: few
v_call: TRBV3-1
cdr3_aa: CASSQDRGLHQPQHF
cdr3_nt: TGTGCCAGCAGCCAAGATAGGGGGCTCCATCAGCCCCAGCATTTT

d_call: .
cdr3_length: 14
j_call: TRBJ2-3
clone_size: .
v_call: TRBV3-1
cdr3_aa: CASSQGHSTDTQYF
cdr3_nt: TGTGCCAGCAGCCAAGGCCACAGCACAGATACGCAGTATTTT

d_call: .
cdr3_length: 16
j_call: TRBJ2-3
clone_size: .
v_call: TRBV7-6
cdr3_aa: CASSFLVGGVTDTQYF
cdr3_nt: TGTGCCAGCAGCTTCTTGGTTGGCGGGGTCACAGATACGCAGTATTTT

d_call: TRBD2
cdr3_length: 17
j_call: TRBJ2-1
clone_size: .
v_call: TRBV2
cdr3_aa: CASSEGRTSGMGGEQFF
cdr3_nt: TGTGCCAGCAGTGAAGGACGGACAAGCGGGATGGGGGGAGAGCAGTTCTTC

d_call: TRBD2
cdr3_length: 14
j_call: TRBJ2-2
clone_size: .
v_call: TRBV25-1
cdr3_aa: CASSPMGGTGELFF
cdr3_nt: TGTGCCAGCAGTCCCATGGGGGGGACCGGGGAGCTGTTTTTT

d_call: .
cdr3_length: 13
j_call: TRBJ2-2
clone_size: .
v_call: TRBV12-3/TRBV12-4
cdr3_aa: CASSFGLTGELFF
cdr3_nt: TGTGCCAGCAGTTTCGGACTAACCGGGGAGCTGTTTTTT

d_call: .
cdr3_length: 12
j_call: TRBJ1-1
clone_size: .
v_call: TRBV28
cdr3_aa: CASSNTRQGAFF
cdr3_nt: TGTGCCAGCAGCAATACTCGTCAGGGAGCTTTCTTT